A single sample gave rise to the 26 T cell receptor beta chains below, sequenced in a study of cytomegalovirus exposure and HLA in healthy donors. The data were produced by immunoSEQ multiplex PCR, yet TCRdb's version contains in-frame clones alone and is incomplete. Here the sample spans about 82,000 clones, about 95% being singletons. Specimen: PBMCs. The receptors were gathered from a woman between 18 and 30 years old in good health and CMV-seronegative.

V usage is TRBV5-4 and J usage is TRBJ1-2; D unclear. Per germline, CDR1 SGHNT and CDR2 YYREEE (reference sequence). Trimming pared 4 bases from V and 4 bases from J, leaving 11 bases between. This CDR3 comprises 13 residues. CDR3 sequence (DNA): TGTGCCAGCAGCGCGACATCGCCCTATGGCTACACCTTC. It encodes CASSATSPYGYTF.

As DNA, the CDR3 is TGCGCCAGCAGCTTGGAGTTAATGCCGGGGGATAGCACAGATACGCAGTATTTT. Translated, it gives CASSLELMPGDSTDTQYF. The V and J genes are TRBV5-1 and TRBJ2-3, with D possibly being TRBD2 (6 bases). V dropped 0 bases and J dropped 0 bases, with 17 bases sitting between them. This CDR3 comprises 18 residues. Germline CDR1 SGHRS, CDR2 YFSETQ.

V is TRBV28 and J is TRBJ1-4; D remains ambiguous. Trimming left V 10 bases short and J 8 bases short, with 17 bases between. From germline, CDR1 is MDHEN and CDR2 SYDVKM. The CDR3 runs 13 residues. DNA for the CDR3: TGTGCCACCTCACCCCACACAATGGAAAAACTGTTTTTT. It specifies CATSPHTMEKLFF.

The chain has TRBV6-6 and TRBJ2-2; the D gene is possibly TRBD1 (5 bases). The CDR3 runs to 13 residues. Germline CDR1 and CDR2: MNHNY and SVGAGI (reference sequence). V was shortened by 5 bases and J by 6 bases, with 10 bases between the two germline ends. This chain's CDR3 is CASSTRDAGELFF. CDR3 nucleotide sequence: TGTGCCAGCAGTACCAGGGATGCCGGGGAGCTGTTTTTT.

This clone was seen a single time. This chain links TRBV7-9 with TRBJ2-3, with D tentatively TRBD2 (6 bases). With 5 bases removed from V and 3 bases from J, the gap between germline ends came to 24 bases. The CDR3 consists of 18 residues. Germline V gene data show CDR1 as SEHNR and CDR2 as FQNEAQ (reference sequence). The CDR3 DNA sequence: TGTGCCAGCAGCCCGAAGAGCCCTATAGCGGCATCGACAGATACGCAGTATTTT. It translates to CASSPKSPIAASTDTQYF.

The chain employs TRBV9 and TRBJ2-5, with TRBD2 matching 8 bases. V dropped 0 bases and J dropped 4; count of bases not matched to a gene: 8. The germline V gene encodes CDR1 SGDLS and CDR2 YYNGEE. The CDR3 consists of 16 residues. CDR3 in amino acids: CASSVDPMAGGETQYF. CDR3 coding DNA: TGTGCCAGCAGCGTAGACCCCATGGCGGGGGGAGAGACCCAGTACTTC.

The V gene is TRBV7-9, the J gene TRBJ1-1; no reliable D call. The germline V gene has CDR1 SEHNR and CDR2 FQNEAQ (reference sequence). The CDR3 has 13 residues. V was shortened by 1 base and J by 0 bases, with 3 bases between the two germline ends. CDR3 sequence (DNA): TGTGCCAGCAGCTTAGACATGAACACTGAAGCTTTCTTT. Translated, it gives CASSLDMNTEAFF. The full variable domain, its missing parts supplied by reference TRBV7-9 and TRBJ1-1, is DTGVSQNPRHKITKRGQNVTFRCDPISEHNRLYWYRQTLGQGPEFLTYFQNEAQLEKSRLLSDRFSAERPKGSFSTLEIQRTEQGDSAMYLCASSLDMNTEAFFGQGTRLTVV.

The chain combines TRBV6-5 with TRBJ2-1, with 9 bases lining up with TRBD2. The CDR3 contains 16 residues. Germline CDR1 MNHEY, CDR2 SVGAGI. With 2 bases clipped from V and 5 bases from J, the junction kept 7 bases outside the gene matches. The CDR3 nucleotides read TGTGCCAGCAGTTACACTTTAGCGGGAGTGAACAATGAGCAGTTCTTC. Translation: CASSYTLAGVNNEQFF.

The chain combines TRBV16 with TRBJ1-2; D is unclear. Germline V gene data show CDR1 as KGHSY and CDR2 as FQNENV. The CDR3 length is 14 residues. V lost 3 bases and J 9 bases, leaving 17 bases between the germline ends. CDR3 sequence reads: CASSHPVGDSSYTF. The CDR3, as DNA: TGTGCCAGCAGCCACCCGGTGGGCGATAGTAGCTACACCTTC.

This chain joins TRBV28 and TRBJ2-5; 9 positions agree with TRBD2. The CDR3 extends over 14 amino acids. Per germline, CDR1 MDHEN and CDR2 SYDVKM. J lost 5 bases, V lost 3 bases, and 4 bases had no gene match. The CDR3 sequence: CASSLAGGPETQYF. The CDR3 region has the DNA TGTGCCAGCAGTTTGGCGGGAGGGCCGGAGACCCAGTACTTC.

This clone was counted a single time. The chain recombines TRBV5-4 with TRBJ2-2; D may be TRBD1 (5 bases). The CDR3 spans 12 residues. CDR1 and CDR2 (germline): SGHNT, YYREEE (reference sequence). Trimming cost V 6 bases and J 5 bases, with 8 bases left between them. The CDR3 region has the DNA TGTGCCAGCAAGAACAGGACCGGGGAGCTGTTTTTT. This sequence encodes CASKNRTGELFF.

This clone was counted a few times. CDR3 protein: CAWNGGREATNEKLFF. Written as DNA, the CDR3 is TGTGCCTGGAACGGGGGGCGCGAGGCAACTAATGAAAAACTGTTTTTT. The chain uses TRBV30 and TRBJ1-4; TRBD1 is a possible D gene (6 bases). The V gene's germline CDR1 is GTSNPN and CDR2 SVGIG (reference sequence). The V end was cut by 4 bases, the J end by 0 bases, with 15 bases between. The CDR3 has 16 residues.

This chain uses TRBV28 with TRBJ2-7; 10 positions match TRBD2. V shed 3 bases, J shed 0 bases, and the junction held 2 bases outside the gene matches. This CDR3 spans 15 amino acids. CDR1 is MDHEN, CDR2 SYDVKM, per germline. The CDR3 region has the DNA TGTGCCAGCAGTTTTAGACTAGCGGGCTCCTACGAGCAGTACTTC. Its protein is CASSFRLAGSYEQYF.

This chain connects TRBV5-1 to TRBJ2-6, with D uncertain. The CDR3 runs to 17 residues. Between the trimmed V and J ends, which lost 0 bases and 4 bases, there was a span of 14 bases. Germline CDR1 reads SGHRS; CDR2 reads YFSETQ. CDR3 bases: TGCGCCAGCAGCTTGGATAGGTCCCTGCGGGGGGCCAACGTCCTGACTTTC. It translates to CASSLDRSLRGANVLTF. Complete variable domain (other parts from reference TRBV5-1 and TRBJ2-6): KAGVTQTPRYLIKTRGQQVTLSCSPISGHRSVSWYQQTPGQGLQFLFEYFSETQRNKGNFPGRFSGRQFSNSRSEMNVSTLELGDSALYLCASSLDRSLRGANVLTFGAGSRLTVL.

The chain recombines TRBV6-6 with TRBJ2-2; D is uncertain. V lost 5 bases, J lost 4 bases, and 17 bases lay in between. CDR1 is MNHNY, CDR2 SVGAGI, per germline (reference sequence). The CDR3 runs 16 residues. CDR3 sequence: CASSKHGRDGTGELFF. DNA of the CDR3: TGTGCCAGCAGTAAACATGGGCGCGATGGCACCGGGGAGCTGTTTTTT.

The J gene is TRBJ2-1, the V gene TRBV6-5; 7 bases fit TRBD1. This CDR3 has 15 amino acids. Germline V gene data show CDR1 as MNHEY and CDR2 as SVGAGI. Trimming cost V 6 bases and J 0 bases; bases outside gene matches: 5. The DNA for the CDR3 is TGTGCCAGCAGCGTAGCAGGGGGCTCCTACAATGAGCAGTTCTTC. It codes for CASSVAGGSYNEQFF.

The genes are TRBV11-3 and TRBJ1-1, with TRBD1 matching 8 bases. The V segment lost 6 bases and the J segment 4 bases; nucleotides outside the gene matches: 19. Germline CDR1 is SGHNT and CDR2 is YENEEA. The CDR3 is made up of 18 amino acids. CDR3 amino acids: CASSRGVGRGLGGTEAFF. In DNA, the CDR3 is TGTGCCAGCAGTCGAGGCGTGGGCAGGGGGCTAGGGGGCACTGAAGCTTTCTTT.

V and J are TRBV19 and TRBJ2-3; tentatively, D is TRBD2 (5 bases). Per germline, CDR1 LNHDA and CDR2 SQIVND (reference sequence). Trimming took 3 bases from V and 4 from J, leaving 11 bases between them. The CDR3 is 14 amino acids. The CDR3 protein is CASSMGSVADTQYF. The CDR3 DNA follows: TGTGCCAGTAGTATGGGGAGTGTCGCAGATACGCAGTATTTT. Complete variable domain (other parts from reference TRBV19 and TRBJ2-3): DGGITQSPKYLFRKEGQNVTLSCEQNLNHDAMYWYRQDPGQGLRLIYYSQIVNDFQKGDIAEGYSVSREKKESFPLTVTSAQKNPTAFYLCASSMGSVADTQYFGPGTRLTVL.

The chain uses TRBV6-1 and TRBJ2-7, with a possible D match to TRBD2 (6 bases). Per germline, CDR1 MNHNS and CDR2 SASEGT. The V and J ends lost 2 bases and 2 bases respectively, with 13 bases between them. This CDR3 spans 15 amino acids. The DNA for the CDR3 is TGTGCCAGCAGTGAAACGGTTGGGAGGCCCTACGAGCAGTACTTC. Translation: CASSETVGRPYEQYF.

The J gene is TRBJ1-5, the V gene TRBV2, with TRBD1 identical over 7 bases. CDR3 length: 17 residues. Unmatched junction bases numbered 12, after V lost 2 bases and J lost 5 bases. Germline assignment: CDR1 SNHLY and CDR2 FYNNEI. The CDR3 region has the DNA TGTGCCAGCAGTGAACCAAGGACAGGAGTTTTTGATCAGCCCCAGCATTTT. Translation gives CASSEPRTGVFDQPQHF. Using reference TRBV2 and TRBJ1-5 for the parts outside the CDR3, the full variable domain is EPEVTQTPSHQVTQMGQEVILRCVPISNHLYFYWYRQILGQKVEFLVSFYNNEISEKSEIFDDQFSVERPDGSNFTLKIRSTKLEDSAMYFCASSEPRTGVFDQPQHFGDGTRLSIL.

This clone was recorded only once. The rearrangement links TRBV4-1 to TRBJ2-7, with D maybe TRBD1 (6 bases). V lost 3 bases, J lost 5 bases, and 14 bases lay in between. The germline V gene has CDR1 MGHRA and CDR2 YSYEKL. This CDR3 spans 14 amino acids. CDR3 sequence: CASSQAVDRNEQYF. The CDR3 bases are TGCGCCAGCAGCCAGGCTGTAGACAGGAACGAGCAGTACTTC.

This clone appeared once. CDR3 coding DNA: TGTGCCAGCACCTCCCGGGGTATAGGGCATCAAGAGACCCAGTACTTC. Translation: CASTSRGIGHQETQYF. The gene calls are TRBV7-2 and TRBJ2-5; perhaps TRBD2 as D (5 bases). Germline CDR1 SGHTA, CDR2 FQGNSA. Trimming took 7 bases from V and 2 from J, leaving 20 bases between them. CDR3 length: 16 residues.

V and J are TRBV9 and TRBJ2-2; tentative D call: TRBD2 (5 bases). V was cut by 0 bases and J by 5 bases, with 14 bases left in between. This CDR3 has 16 residues. Germline V CDR1 and CDR2: SGDLS, YYNGEE. In DNA form, the CDR3 reads TGTGCCAGCAGCGTAGTCGGGAACGAACGTACCGGGGAGCTGTTTTTT. Its translation is CASSVVGNERTGELFF.

V is TRBV10-2 and J is TRBJ2-7; D is ambiguous. CDR1 and CDR2 (germline): WSHSY, SAAADI. V was pared by 8 bases and J by 0 bases, with 5 bases between. This CDR3 has 11 amino acids. CDR3 DNA: TGCGCCAGCGGGCCCTCCTACGAGCAGTACTTC. Residues: CASGPSYEQYF.

This rearrangement joins TRBV29-1 to TRBJ1-2; D remains ambiguous. Germline lookup yields CDR1 SQVTM and CDR2 ANQGSEA. The CDR3 is made up of 15 amino acids. V was clipped by 4 bases and J by 4 bases, with 19 bases between them. CDR3 coding DNA: TGCAGCGTTGTCTCTCCGGCAGGCCTCCGCTATGGCTACACCTTC. Translated, it gives CSVVSPAGLRYGYTF.

This rearrangement joins TRBV7-2 to TRBJ2-7; 7 nucleotides align to TRBD1. The J segment lost 6 bases and the V segment lost 5 bases, leaving 1 base of the junction unmatched. This CDR3 contains 11 residues. Germline CDR1 reads SGHTA; CDR2 reads FQGNSA. For the CDR3, the DNA is TGTGCCAGCAGCAACAGGGGCGAGCAGTACTTC. It encodes CASSNRGEQYF.